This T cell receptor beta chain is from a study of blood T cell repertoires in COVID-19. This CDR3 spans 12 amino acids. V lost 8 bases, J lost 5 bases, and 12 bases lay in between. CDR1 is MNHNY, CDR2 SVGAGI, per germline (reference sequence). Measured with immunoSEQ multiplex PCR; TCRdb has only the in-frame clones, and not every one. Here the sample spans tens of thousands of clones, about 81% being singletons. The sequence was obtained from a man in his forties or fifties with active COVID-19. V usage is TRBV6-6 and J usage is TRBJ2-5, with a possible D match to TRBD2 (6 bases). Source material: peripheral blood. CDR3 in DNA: TGTGCCAGCGGGTCTGGGGGGGAGACCCAGTACTTC. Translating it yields CASGSGGETQYF.